This T cell receptor beta chain derives from a study of early T cells in non-severe SARS-CoV-2 infection. This clonotype was seen a few times. TCRdb used MiXCR to reprocess the 5' RACE reads, holding one entry per CDR3 protein. This table holds fewer than 80,000 distinct CDR3 sequences, 12% found once. Per germline, CDR1 SGDLS and CDR2 YYNGEE. Germline trimming cut 0 bases from V and 2 bases from J; bases unmatched to any gene: 6. The CDR3 is 16 amino acids. The chain recombines TRBV9 with TRBJ2-5; 8 nucleotides align to TRBD2. The clonotype was recovered from an adult who was a healthcare worker with PCR-confirmed SARS-CoV-2 infection or an uninfected control (not recorded which). Sample: whole blood. The CDR3 region has the DNA TGTGCCAGCAGCGTAGCTGGGGCGGGAGGTCAAGAGACCCAGTACTTC. This gives the protein CASSVAGAGGQETQYF. Drawing the rest from reference TRBV9 and TRBJ2-5, the complete variable domain is DSGVTQTPKHLITATGQRVTLRCSPRSGDLSVYWYQQSLDQGLQFLIQYYNGEERAKGNILERFSAQQFPDLHSELNLSSLELGDSALYFCASSVAGAGGQETQYFGPGTRLLVL.